This paragraph covers one TCR beta chain sequence. The junction shows a germline mismatch at one end, possibly a read error. The data stem from a study of blood T cell repertoires in COVID-19. Whole-study context: The United States, Italy and Spain provided the acute and convalescent COVID-19 samples. T cells, B-cell-depleted T cells, or PBMCs supplied cDNA or gDNA.

The authors' processing: Estimation of nucleated cell counts relied on the amplification of reference gene primers. TCRdb's copy holds only in-frame clones and misses some; the assay was immunoSEQ multiplex PCR. From that table come the V and J calls and clone size; the DNA was used to work out D and trimming. The sample consists of 250,000 to 300,000 clones, around 86% of them appearing once. Patients in Seattle were enrolled during active infection, then followed longitudinally. Looked up from germline, CDR1 is MNHEY and CDR2 is SVGAGI. The length of the CDR3 is 14 residues. The material sequenced was peripheral blood. The genes are TRBV6-5 and TRBJ1-2, with 10 bases fitting TRBD1. This TCR derives from a woman aged 55-75 years with COVID-19, enrolled during active disease. CDR3 in amino acids: CAGSGTGDDYGYTF. In DNA form, the CDR3 reads TGTGCCGGCAGCGGGACAGGGGATGACTATGGCTACACCTTC.